The clone carrying this T cell receptor beta chain was picked up a small number of times. This entry comes from a study of blood T cell repertoires in COVID-19. Study as a whole: Both acute and convalescent COVID-19 samples were obtained from the United States, Italy and Spain. T cells, B-cell-depleted T cells, or PBMCs supplied cDNA or gDNA.

Authors' analysis steps: Amplification with reference gene primers provided the estimates of nucleated cell counts. The protocol was immunoSEQ multiplex PCR, while the TCRdb copy is restricted to in-frame clones and leaves out a portion. From that table come the V and J calls and clone size; the DNA was used to work out D and trimming. The sample contains some 29,000 clones, 76% of which appear only once. The germline V gene encodes CDR1 SGHVS and CDR2 FQNEAQ. The CDR3 loop spans 13 amino acids. V lost 2 bases, J lost 8 bases, and 4 bases stayed unmatched. Sequencing was carried out using peripheral blood. V is TRBV7-8 and J is TRBJ1-2, with 8 bases lining up with TRBD1. This clonotype was obtained from a man aged 70-80 years with acute or convalescent COVID-19. CDR3 bases: TGTGCCAGCAGCTTACAGGGGGCAATCGGCTACACCTTC. It codes for CASSLQGAIGYTF.